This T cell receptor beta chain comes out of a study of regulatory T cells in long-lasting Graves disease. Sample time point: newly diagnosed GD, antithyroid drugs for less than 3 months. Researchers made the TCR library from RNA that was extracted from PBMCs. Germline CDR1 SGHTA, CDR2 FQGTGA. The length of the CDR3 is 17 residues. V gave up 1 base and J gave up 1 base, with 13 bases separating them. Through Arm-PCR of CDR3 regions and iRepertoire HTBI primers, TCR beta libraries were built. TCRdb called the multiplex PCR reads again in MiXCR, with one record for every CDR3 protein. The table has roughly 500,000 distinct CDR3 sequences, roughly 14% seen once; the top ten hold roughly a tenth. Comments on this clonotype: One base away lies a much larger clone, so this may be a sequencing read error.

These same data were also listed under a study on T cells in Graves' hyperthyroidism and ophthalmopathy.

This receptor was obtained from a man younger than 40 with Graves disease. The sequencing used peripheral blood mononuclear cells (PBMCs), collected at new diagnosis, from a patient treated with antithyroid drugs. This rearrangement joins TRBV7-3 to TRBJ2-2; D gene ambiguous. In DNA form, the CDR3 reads TGTGCCAGCAGCTTAAGCCCTTTTGCGGAGAACACCGGGGAGCTGTTTTTT. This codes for CASSLSPFAENTGELFF.